Listed below are T cell receptor beta chains from one sample, sequenced in a study of T cell responses to AZD1222 COVID-19 vaccine. Sequenced by immunoSEQ multiplex PCR; TCRdb stores in-frame clones only, minus some. Of some 150,000 clones listed, roughly 90% were seen once; the top ten hold around 1.6%. This sample comprised peripheral blood, obtained on day 0 of AZD1222 vaccination. These receptors came from an adult in good health. Each CDR3 is given with its conserved first and last residue. Each record gives: J gene, D gene, clone size, V gene, CDR3 length, CDR3 protein, CDR3 DNA. The D gene is left open where the match is weak. Clone size is not always given. Where it is, it says once, few, many or a class for expanded clones.

TRBJ1-3	TRBD1	-	TRBV18	14	CASSDPGGQNTIYF	TGTGCCAGCTCCGACCCAGGGGGCCAAAACACCATATATTTT
TRBJ2-3	-	-	TRBV5-1	14	CASSLEQGTDTQYF	TGCGCCAGCAGCTTGGAACAGGGCACAGATACGCAGTATTTT
TRBJ1-3	-	-	TRBV6-5	14	CASSYGIGGNTIYF	TGTGCCAGCAGTTACGGGATTGGAGGAAACACCATATATTTT
TRBJ2-7	TRBD1	-	TRBV4-3	15	CASSRLGQNSYEQYF	TGCGCCAGCAGCCGCCTGGGACAGAACTCCTACGAGCAGTACTTC
TRBJ1-1	TRBD1	-	TRBV19	15	CASSKGQVVNTEAFF	TGTGCCAGTAGTAAGGGACAGGTAGTGAACACTGAAGCTTTCTTT
TRBJ2-1	-	-	TRBV9	12	CASSVAVDEQFF	TGTGCCAGCAGCGTAGCCGTGGATGAGCAGTTCTTC
TRBJ2-7	TRBD1	-	TRBV27	12	CASRGQPYEQYF	TGTGCCAGCAGGGGACAGCCCTACGAGCAGTACTTC
TRBJ2-2	-	-	TRBV9	15	CASSPRPLNTGELFF	TGTGCCAGCAGCCCCCGGCCCTTGAACACCGGGGAGCTGTTTTTT
TRBJ1-2	-	once	TRBV19	10	CATRSYGYTF	TGTGCCACAAGGAGCTATGGCTACACCTTC
TRBJ2-5	TRBD2	-	TRBV6-5	16	CASSYGGLADQETQYF	TGTGCCAGCAGTTACGGCGGACTAGCGGACCAAGAGACCCAGTACTTC
TRBJ1-2	TRBD1	-	TRBV5-5	13	CASSLDRGPGYTF	TGTGCCAGCAGCTTAGACAGGGGGCCAGGCTACACCTTC
TRBJ2-5	TRBD1	-	TRBV7-7	14	CASSSGQGALAQYF	TGTGCCAGCAGCTCCGGACAGGGCGCATTGGCCCAGTACTTC
TRBJ2-5	TRBD1	-	TRBV7-3	14	CASSPTGQGETQYF	TGTGCCAGCAGCCCCACCGGACAGGGAGAGACCCAGTACTTC
TRBJ1-1	-	-	TRBV28	14	CASSYWTKGTEAFF	TGTGCCAGCAGTTACTGGACAAAAGGAACTGAAGCTTTCTTT
TRBJ2-3	-	-	TRBV19	13	CASSIGEVATQYF	TGTGCCAGTAGTATAGGAGAGGTGGCTACGCAGTATTTT